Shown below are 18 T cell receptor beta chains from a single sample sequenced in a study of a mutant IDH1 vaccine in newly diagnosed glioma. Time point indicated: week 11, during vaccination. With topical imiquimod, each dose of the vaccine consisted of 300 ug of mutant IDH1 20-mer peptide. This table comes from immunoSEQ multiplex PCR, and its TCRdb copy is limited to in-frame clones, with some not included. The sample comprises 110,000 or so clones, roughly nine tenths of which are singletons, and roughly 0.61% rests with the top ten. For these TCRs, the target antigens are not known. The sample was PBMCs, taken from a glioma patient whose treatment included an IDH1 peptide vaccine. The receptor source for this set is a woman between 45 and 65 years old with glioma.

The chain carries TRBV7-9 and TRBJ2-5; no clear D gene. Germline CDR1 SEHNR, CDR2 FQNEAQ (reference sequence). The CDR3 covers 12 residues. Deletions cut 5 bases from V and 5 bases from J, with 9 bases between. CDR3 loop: CASSPLSETQYF. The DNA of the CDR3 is TGTGCCAGCAGCCCCCTAAGCGAGACCCAGTACTTC.

The CDR3 nucleotides read TGTGCCAGCAGTTACGGCGGACTAGCGGGATACAATGAGCAGTTCTTC. Its protein is CASSYGGLAGYNEQFF. The chain recombines TRBV6-6 with TRBJ2-1; TRBD2 aligns across 12 bases. CDR1 is MNHNY and CDR2 is SVGAGI in the germline V gene (reference sequence). The CDR3 is made up of 16 amino acids. V gave up 2 bases and J gave up 4 bases; unmatched junction bases: 3.

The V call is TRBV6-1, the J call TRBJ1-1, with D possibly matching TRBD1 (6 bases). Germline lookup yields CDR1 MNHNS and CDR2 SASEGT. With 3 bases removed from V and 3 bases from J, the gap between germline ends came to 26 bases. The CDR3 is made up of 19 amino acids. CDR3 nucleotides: TGTGCCAGCAGTGACCCAGAACAGGGAGTCGGGGGATGGGACACTGAAGCTTTCTTT. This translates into CASSDPEQGVGGWDTEAFF.

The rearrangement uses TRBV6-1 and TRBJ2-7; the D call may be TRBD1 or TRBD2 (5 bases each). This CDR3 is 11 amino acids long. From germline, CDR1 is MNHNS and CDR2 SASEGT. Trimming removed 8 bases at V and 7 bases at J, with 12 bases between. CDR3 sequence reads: CASGLWGEQYF. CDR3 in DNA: TGTGCCAGCGGCCTATGGGGGGAGCAGTACTTC.

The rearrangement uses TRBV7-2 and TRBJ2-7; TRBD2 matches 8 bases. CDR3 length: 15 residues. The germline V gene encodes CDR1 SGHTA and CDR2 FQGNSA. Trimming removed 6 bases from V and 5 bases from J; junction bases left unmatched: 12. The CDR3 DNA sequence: TGTGCCAGCAGTAGAAGGGCGGGAGGTGCCCACGAGCAGTACTTC. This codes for CASSRRAGGAHEQYF.

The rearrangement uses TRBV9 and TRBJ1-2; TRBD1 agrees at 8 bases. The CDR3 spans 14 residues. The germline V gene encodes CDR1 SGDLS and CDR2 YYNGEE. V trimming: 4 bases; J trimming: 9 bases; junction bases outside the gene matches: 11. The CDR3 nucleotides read TGTGCCAGCAGCTCACGAACGGACAGGGTGAGCTACACCTTC. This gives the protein CASSSRTDRVSYTF.

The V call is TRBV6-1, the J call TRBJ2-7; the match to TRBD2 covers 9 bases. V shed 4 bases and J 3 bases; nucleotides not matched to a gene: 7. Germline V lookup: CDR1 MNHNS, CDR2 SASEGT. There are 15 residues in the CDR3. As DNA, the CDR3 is TGTGCCAGCAGTGGACCGGGACTAGCTTACTACGAGCAGTACTTC. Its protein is CASSGPGLAYYEQYF.

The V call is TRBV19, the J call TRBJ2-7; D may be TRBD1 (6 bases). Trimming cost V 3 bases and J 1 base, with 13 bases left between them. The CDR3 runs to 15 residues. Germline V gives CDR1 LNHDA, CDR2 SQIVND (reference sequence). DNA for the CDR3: TGTGCCAGTAGTATCCGGGACACCCCATCCTACGAGCAGTACTTC. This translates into CASSIRDTPSYEQYF.

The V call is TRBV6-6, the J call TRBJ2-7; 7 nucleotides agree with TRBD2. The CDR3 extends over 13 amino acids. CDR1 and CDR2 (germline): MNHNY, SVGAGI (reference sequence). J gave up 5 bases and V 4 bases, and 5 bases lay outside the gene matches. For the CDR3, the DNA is TGTGCCAGCAGTTCGAGAGGGAGGGACGAGCAGTACTTC. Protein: CASSSRGRDEQYF.

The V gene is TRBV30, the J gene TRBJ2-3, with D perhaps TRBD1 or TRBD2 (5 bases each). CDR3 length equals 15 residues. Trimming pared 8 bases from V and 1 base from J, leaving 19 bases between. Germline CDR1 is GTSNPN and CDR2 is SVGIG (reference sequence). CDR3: CAGARFGVGTDTQYF. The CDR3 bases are TGTGCCGGGGCGAGGTTCGGGGTCGGCACAGATACGCAGTATTTT.

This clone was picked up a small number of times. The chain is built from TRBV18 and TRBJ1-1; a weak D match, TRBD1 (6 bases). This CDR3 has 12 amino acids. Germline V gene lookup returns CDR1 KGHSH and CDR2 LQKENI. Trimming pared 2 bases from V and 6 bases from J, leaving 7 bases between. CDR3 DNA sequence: TGTGCCAGCTCACCAAAGGGGGCTGAAGCTTTCTTT. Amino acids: CASSPKGAEAFF.

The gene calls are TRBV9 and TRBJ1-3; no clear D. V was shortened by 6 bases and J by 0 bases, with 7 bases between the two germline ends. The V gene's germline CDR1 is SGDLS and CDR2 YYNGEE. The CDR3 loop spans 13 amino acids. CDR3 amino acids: CASNPDSGNTIYF. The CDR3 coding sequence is TGTGCCAGCAACCCGGACTCTGGAAACACCATATATTTT.

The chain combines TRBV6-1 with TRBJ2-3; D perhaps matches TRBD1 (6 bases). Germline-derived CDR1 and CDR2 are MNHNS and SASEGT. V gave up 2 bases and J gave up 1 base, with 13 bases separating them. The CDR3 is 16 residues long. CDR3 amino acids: CASSETGTRGTDTQYF. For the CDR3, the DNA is TGTGCCAGCAGTGAAACCGGGACAAGAGGCACAGATACGCAGTATTTT.

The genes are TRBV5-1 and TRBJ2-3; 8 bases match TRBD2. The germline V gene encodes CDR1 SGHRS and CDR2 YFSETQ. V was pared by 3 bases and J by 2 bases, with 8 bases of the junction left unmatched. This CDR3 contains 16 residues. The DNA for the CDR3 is TGCGCCAGCAGCTGGGGGTCGACTAGCGCCACAGATACGCAGTATTTT. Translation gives CASSWGSTSATDTQYF.

The CDR3 sequence is CASSFTGDLSIMAQYF. CDR3 bases: TGTGCCAGCAGTTTTACAGGTGACCTTTCGATCATGGCCCAGTACTTC. The chain couples TRBV28 to TRBJ2-5; D possibly corresponds to TRBD1 (5 bases). V was pared by 3 bases and J by 9 bases, with 23 bases between. The CDR3 spans 16 residues. The V gene's germline CDR1 is MDHEN and CDR2 SYDVKM.

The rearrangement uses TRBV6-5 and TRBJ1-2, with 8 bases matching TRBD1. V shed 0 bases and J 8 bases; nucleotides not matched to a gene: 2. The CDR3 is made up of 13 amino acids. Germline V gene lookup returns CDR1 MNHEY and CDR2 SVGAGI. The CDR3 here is CASSYSRGLGYTF. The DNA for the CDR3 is TGTGCCAGCAGTTACTCCAGGGGGCTCGGCTACACCTTC.

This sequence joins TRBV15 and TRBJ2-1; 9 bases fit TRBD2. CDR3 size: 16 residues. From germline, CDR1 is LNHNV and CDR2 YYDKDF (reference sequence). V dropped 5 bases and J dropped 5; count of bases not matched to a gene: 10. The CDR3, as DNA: TGTGCCACCAGCCGCCGCTTTGCGGGAGGGGACAATGAGCAGTTCTTC. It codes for CATSRRFAGGDNEQFF.

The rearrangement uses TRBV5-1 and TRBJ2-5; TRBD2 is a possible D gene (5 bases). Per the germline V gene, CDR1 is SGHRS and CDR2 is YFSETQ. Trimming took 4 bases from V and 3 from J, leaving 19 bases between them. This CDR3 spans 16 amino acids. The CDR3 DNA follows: TGCGCCAGCAGCCCTGCCCTTACTAGTGGAGAAGAGACCCAGTACTTC. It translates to CASSPALTSGEETQYF.